Each of the 29 T cell receptor beta chains below was sequenced from the same sample in a study of blood T cells in healthy people across ages. PCR was performed a second time for about 6 to 11 cycles using a sample-barcoded 5' primer and a J-beta primer mix. Each CDR3 protein gets one entry after TCRdb re-called the 5' RACE reads with MiXCR. This table holds around 940,000 distinct CDR3 sequences, about 53% found once. Material: blood. Every receptor here comes from a woman in her sixties in good health.

The gene calls are TRBV29-1 and TRBJ2-3, with 8 bases lining up with TRBD2. This CDR3 spans 13 amino acids. J lost 2 bases, V lost 6 bases, and 4 bases had no gene match. Germline V gene data show CDR1 as SQVTM and CDR2 as ANQGSEA. The CDR3 nucleotides are TGCAGCGTCCGCGGGAGGATCACAGATACGCAGTATTTT. This gives the protein CSVRGRITDTQYF.

The rearrangement links TRBV6-2 or TRBV6-3 to TRBJ2-7; D is perhaps TRBD2 (6 bases). Germline values: CDR1 MNHEY, CDR2 SVGEGT. Trimming stripped 5 bases from V and 2 bases from J, with 16 bases between. This CDR3 region has 15 residues. This CDR3 reads CASSPAGTPTYEQYF. The CDR3 DNA reads TGTGCCAGCAGTCCCGCCGGGACTCCAACCTACGAGCAGTACTTC.

This clonotype was counted only a few times. The chain joins TRBV27 to TRBJ2-6, with 8 bases matching TRBD1. J lost 0 bases, V lost 8 bases, and 12 bases had no gene match. The CDR3 is 18 residues long. Germline CDR1 MNHEY, CDR2 SMNVEV (reference sequence). The DNA of the CDR3 is TGTGCCAGCGGCTCCCCGGGACAGGCGTCCTCTGGGGCCAACGTCCTGACTTTC. Amino acid sequence: CASGSPGQASSGANVLTF.

V usage is TRBV6-5 and J usage is TRBJ2-5; 11 positions match TRBD2. This CDR3 contains 16 residues. V lost 1 base to trimming and J lost 0 bases; unmatched junction nucleotides: 1. CDR1 is MNHEY and CDR2 is SVGAGI in the germline V gene. The CDR3 is CASSYLGLADQETQYF. CDR3 in DNA: TGTGCCAGCAGTTACTTGGGACTAGCGGACCAAGAGACCCAGTACTTC.

This clonotype came up a few times. The genes are TRBV10-3 and TRBJ1-4; D is perhaps TRBD1 (6 bases). Germline V gene lookup returns CDR1 ENHRY and CDR2 SYGVKD. V lost 6 bases and J lost 8, with 16 bases in between. CDR3 length: 14 residues. The CDR3 region is CAIRAGTSSEKLFF. CDR3 nucleotide sequence: TGTGCCATCAGGGCGGGGACAAGCAGCGAAAAACTGTTTTTT.

The V gene is TRBV28, the J gene TRBJ2-7, with 8 bases aligning to TRBD2. The CDR3 is made up of 16 amino acids. V gave up 2 bases and J gave up 2 bases; unmatched junction bases: 8. The germline V gene has CDR1 MDHEN and CDR2 SYDVKM. This chain's CDR3 is CASSLTGLGSTYEQYF. Written as DNA, the CDR3 is TGTGCCAGCAGTTTAACGGGACTAGGATCAACCTACGAGCAGTACTTC.

The chain is built from TRBV20-1 and TRBJ2-5; D may match TRBD1 or TRBD2 (5 bases each). Germline values: CDR1 DFQATT, CDR2 SNEGSKA (reference sequence). There are 14 residues in the CDR3. The V gene lost 6 bases and the J gene lost 11 bases, with 25 bases spanning the gap. CDR3 loop: CSAMYRRGLYKQYF. CDR3 nucleotide sequence: TGCAGTGCCATGTATCGACGGGGCCTCTACAAGCAGTACTTC.

This clonotype has a handful of counts. The gene calls are TRBV5-1 and TRBJ2-3; possibly TRBD1 for D (6 bases). CDR1 SGHRS and CDR2 YFSETQ come from the germline V gene. Trimming pared 7 bases from V and 2 bases from J, leaving 14 bases between. The length of the CDR3 is 14 residues. CDR3 DNA sequence: TGCGCCAGCGGCCCGGGACAAATCACAGATACGCAGTATTTT. Translated, it gives CASGPGQITDTQYF.

Remarks on this clonotype: This may stem from a read error, because a much larger clone lies one nucleotide away. The chain links TRBV11-2 to TRBJ2-1, with 11 bases identical to TRBD1. Germline V gene lookup returns CDR1 SGHAT and CDR2 FQNNGV. The CDR3 runs 15 residues. J lost 2 bases, V lost 5 bases, and 2 bases had no gene match. The CDR3 DNA reads TGTGCCAGCAGCACGGGACAGGGGGCCTACAATGAGCAGTTCTTC. Translating gives CASSTGQGAYNEQFF.

This clonotype is a singleton in its sample. One end of the junction fails to match germline, which may point to a read error. This chain links TRBV11-2 with TRBJ1-4; TRBD1 matches at 7 bases. This CDR3 region has 15 residues. Germline-derived CDR1 and CDR2 are SGHAT and FQNNGV. The CDR3 DNA reads TGTGCCTGCAGCTTAGGTGACAGGGATTTTGAAAAACTGTTTTTT. Translating it yields CACSLGDRDFEKLFF.

Here the CDR3 DNA reads TGTGCCATCACCACGGAGCCTGATGAGAATGAAAAACTGTTTTTT. Protein sequence: CAITTEPDENEKLFF. The rearrangement links TRBV10-3 to TRBJ1-4; D ambiguous. V was clipped by 7 bases and J by 5 bases, with 17 bases between them. The CDR3 contains 15 residues. Germline CDR1 reads ENHRY; CDR2 reads SYGVKD.

The chain joins TRBV20-1 to TRBJ2-1; 11 bases are shared with TRBD1. The CDR3 consists of 16 residues. CDR1 is DFQATT, CDR2 SNEGSKA, per germline (reference sequence). V lost 1 base to trimming and J lost 8 bases; unmatched junction nucleotides: 10. The CDR3, as DNA: TGCAGTGCTAGAGTTTGGGGACAGGGGGTAATCGATGAGCAGTTCTTC. The encoded protein is CSARVWGQGVIDEQFF.

V and J are TRBV28 and TRBJ2-5; 7 bases are a match to TRBD2. Germline V gives CDR1 MDHEN, CDR2 SYDVKM. The CDR3 totals 14 residues. CDR3: CGASVGGPQETQYF. For the CDR3, the DNA is TGTGGAGCAAGCGTGGGAGGGCCCCAAGAGACCCAGTACTTC.

A few counts support this clonotype. The rearrangement links TRBV7-9 to TRBJ1-2; no clear D. Germline V gene data show CDR1 as SEHNR and CDR2 as FQNEAQ (reference sequence). Trimming took off 4 bases at V and 4 bases at J, with 10 bases between the two ends. This CDR3 has 13 residues. CDR3 residues: CASSSTNFYGYTF. CDR3 DNA: TGTGCCAGCAGCTCGACGAATTTCTATGGCTACACCTTC. Full variable domain (rest looked up from reference TRBV7-9 and TRBJ1-2): DTGVSQNPRHKITKRGQNVTFRCDPISEHNRLYWYRQTLGQGPEFLTYFQNEAQLEKSRLLSDRFSAERPKGSFSTLEIQRTEQGDSAMYLCASSSTNFYGYTFGSGTRLTVV.

Points on this clonotype: A junction boundary mismatches the germline segment, possibly from a read error. The chain combines TRBV5-1 with TRBJ2-1, with TRBD2 matching 8 bases. The length of the CDR3 is 17 residues. CDR1 and CDR2 from the germline V gene are SGHRS and YFSETQ. The CDR3 sequence: CVSSPRSRSGGPDEQFF. In nucleotides, the CDR3 is TGCGTCAGCAGCCCAAGGTCAAGGTCGGGAGGGCCGGATGAGCAGTTCTTC.

The chain joins TRBV28 to TRBJ2-5, with a possible D match to TRBD2 (6 bases). Judging by the DNA end, TRBJ2-7 fits better; the J call may be wrong. CDR3 length: 13 amino acids. Germline CDR1 and CDR2: MDHEN and SYDVKM. The CDR3 sequence is CASSGSWGDEQYF. DNA of the CDR3: TGTGCCAGCAGCGGGTCGTGGGGGGACGAGCAGTACTTC.

DNA of the CDR3: TGCAGCGTAGTACATCTGGCAAATAACAATGAGCAGTTCTTC. It yields the protein CSVVHLANNNEQFF. J is TRBJ2-1 and V is TRBV29-1, with unresolved D. This CDR3 is built from 14 residues. From germline, CDR1 is SQVTM and CDR2 ANQGSEA. Trimming removed 6 bases at V and 5 bases at J, with 17 bases between.

The rearrangement links TRBV28 to TRBJ2-7; 11 bases agree with TRBD2. Germline values: CDR1 MDHEN, CDR2 SYDVKM. The CDR3 spans 16 residues. V lost 5 bases and J lost 2; bases outside the gene matches: 8. CDR3 region: CASSGILAGGPYEQYF. The CDR3 nucleotides read TGTGCCAGCAGTGGGATATTAGCGGGAGGGCCCTACGAGCAGTACTTC.

The V and J genes are TRBV12-3 or TRBV12-4 and TRBJ2-1; maybe TRBD2 (5 bases). This CDR3 is built from 12 residues. V was cut by 6 bases and J by 5 bases, with 8 bases left in between. DNA for the CDR3: TGTGCCAGCAGGTTCGGGAACAATGAGCAGTTCTTC. Translating it yields CASRFGNNEQFF.

The V gene is TRBV2, the J gene TRBJ2-1; 10 nucleotides agree with TRBD2. The germline V gene has CDR1 SNHLY and CDR2 FYNNEI. With 4 bases clipped from V and 9 bases from J, the junction kept 6 bases outside the gene matches. The CDR3 runs to 14 residues. The CDR3, as DNA: TGTGCCAGCAGTGTTCTAGCGGGAGTTGTTGAGCAGTTCTTC. Translation: CASSVLAGVVEQFF.

This chain joins TRBV5-5 and TRBJ2-7; no clear D. The CDR3 extends over 13 amino acids. Looked up from germline, CDR1 is SGHKS and CDR2 is YYEKEE (reference sequence). V was trimmed by 4 bases and J by 3 bases, leaving 11 bases between them. The CDR3 sequence is CASSATAFYEQYF. CDR3 coding DNA: TGTGCCAGCAGCGCCACTGCCTTCTACGAGCAGTACTTC.

This clonotype was detected only once. The CDR3 DNA is TGTGCCAGCAGCCTCACAGGGCGCGACTATGGCTACACCTTC. This gives the protein CASSLTGRDYGYTF. The rearrangement uses TRBV6-1 and TRBJ1-2, with D possibly TRBD1 on 6 matching bases. With 6 bases removed from V and 3 bases from J, the gap between germline ends came to 14 bases. Germline V gene data show CDR1 as MNHNS and CDR2 as SASEGT. The CDR3 is 14 residues long.

This clonotype has just a few counts. The genes are TRBV6-5 and TRBJ2-1, with 8 nucleotides matching TRBD2. This CDR3 spans 15 amino acids. The V gene's germline CDR1 is MNHEY and CDR2 SVGAGI. V trimming: 5 bases; J trimming: 2 bases; junction bases outside the gene matches: 5. CDR3 DNA: TGTGCCAGCAGTACGAGCGGGAGACCCTACAATGAGCAGTTCTTC. This translates into CASSTSGRPYNEQFF.

The V gene is TRBV6-2 or TRBV6-3, the J gene TRBJ1-5, with D unclear. With 6 bases removed from V and 7 bases from J, the gap between germline ends came to 22 bases. This CDR3 region has 16 residues. Germline V CDR1 and CDR2: MNHEY, SVGEGT. CDR3 coding DNA: TGTGCCAGCAGCTACCCCACGAAAGAATTCGGGCAGCCCCAGCATTTT. Translation: CASSYPTKEFGQPQHF.

This clonotype was observed a handful of times. The chain links TRBV7-2 to TRBJ2-3; D remains ambiguous. The CDR3 consists of 13 residues. Per the germline V gene, CDR1 is SGHTA and CDR2 is FQGNSA. Trimming cost V 8 bases and J 7 bases, with 16 bases left between them. CDR3 sequence reads: CASGRSGDNTQYF. The CDR3 DNA sequence: TGTGCCAGCGGGCGCTCAGGTGATAATACGCAGTATTTT.

This chain connects TRBV7-2 to TRBJ1-5; tentative D call: TRBD1 (6 bases). CDR3 length equals 14 residues. The V end was cut by 1 base, the J end by 9 bases, with 13 bases between. The germline V gene encodes CDR1 SGHTA and CDR2 FQGNSA. Here the CDR3 DNA reads TGTGCCAGCAGCTTAGATACAGGGAGTCGGCCCCAGCATTTT. Translation gives CASSLDTGSRPQHF.

This clonotype was found a few times. The genes are TRBV2 and TRBJ2-3; 10 bases line up with TRBD1. The CDR3 is made up of 17 amino acids. Trimming at V came to 2 bases and at J to 1 base, leaving 6 bases not matched to a gene. Germline assignment: CDR1 SNHLY and CDR2 FYNNEI. In DNA, the CDR3 is TGTGCCAGCAGTGAATTAAAGGGGACAGGGGGCACAGATACGCAGTATTTT. Protein: CASSELKGTGGTDTQYF.

The chain recombines TRBV20-1 with TRBJ2-4; D possibly uses TRBD1 or TRBD2 (6 bases each). The J call is uncertain, as TRBJ2-7 better fits the DNA end. The CDR3 sequence is 15 residues long. CDR1 DFQATT and CDR2 SNEGSKA come from the germline V gene (reference sequence). The CDR3 protein is CSARGESGASYEQYF. CDR3 coding DNA: TGCAGTGCTAGGGGCGAGTCGGGGGCGTCGTACGAGCAGTACTTC.

This rearrangement joins TRBV6-2 or TRBV6-3 to TRBJ2-1; D unclear. The CDR3 consists of 17 residues. CDR1 is MNHEY and CDR2 is SVGEGT in the germline V gene. The V gene lost 0 bases and the J gene lost 6 bases, with 18 bases spanning the gap. The CDR3 loop reads CASSYSSPWDLLNEQFF. CDR3 nucleotides: TGTGCCAGCAGTTACTCGAGTCCCTGGGATCTCCTCAATGAGCAGTTCTTC.